This is a list of T cell receptor beta chains from one sample in a study of blood T cell repertoires in COVID-19. TCRdb's table, derived via immunoSEQ multiplex PCR, lists solely in-frame clones and lacks some. This repertoire shows fewer than 80,000 clones, roughly 92% found once; its top ten account for 5.5% to 6%. The sequencing input was peripheral blood. The receptors stem from a human donor in a cohort sampled during active COVID-19. CDR3s include the opening cysteine and the closing phenylalanine or tryptophan. D genes are given only for firm matches.

D,V,J,CDR3
.,TRBV6-5,TRBJ1-1,CASSYSSGGTEAFF
.,TRBV24-1,TRBJ1-4,CATSDLLAIGKSRTGEKLFF
.,TRBV7-6,TRBJ2-7,CASSLMGGRDEQYF
.,TRBV7-2,TRBJ2-3,CASSARKGTDTQYF
.,TRBV24-1,TRBJ1-2,CATSDGDRSGYTF
.,TRBV11-2,TRBJ2-3,CASSLDWGRLDTQYF
.,TRBV10-3,TRBJ2-7,CAISDGVGSGVYEQYF
TRBD2,TRBV11-2,TRBJ2-1,CASSLAGGPYNEQFF
TRBD1,TRBV10-3,TRBJ1-5,CAISGGQEYQPQHF
TRBD1,TRBV20-1,TRBJ2-4,CSAWDRNIQYF
.,TRBV6-5,TRBJ1-1,CASSPSSHRNTEAFF
.,TRBV5-1,TRBJ1-6,CASSLGGTGRDSPLHF
TRBD1,TRBV18,TRBJ2-3,CASSLVGTGGTDTQYF
TRBD1,TRBV5-8,TRBJ2-2,CASSRQGARNTGELFF
TRBD2,TRBV5-5,TRBJ2-7,CASSLVGTTSYEQYF
TRBD2,TRBV5-1,TRBJ2-5,CAIQTSGRATETQYF
.,TRBV5-1,TRBJ1-2,CASSLDLFGYTF
.,TRBV19,TRBJ1-2,CASSMDRGGGYTF
.,TRBV4-1,TRBJ2-7,CASSRLTDYEQYF
TRBD2,TRBV4-1,TRBJ2-1,CASSQVLLAGVDYEQFF
TRBD2,TRBV7-2,TRBJ2-7,CASSPFSGTSGSEQYF
TRBD1,TRBV28,TRBJ1-5,CASSGTGSYQPQHF
TRBD1,TRBV10-3,TRBJ1-5,CAISESLGTGASNQPQHF
.,TRBV7-8,TRBJ1-4,CASSLAGGREKLFF
.,TRBV9,TRBJ2-3,CASSVGAANTDTQYF
TRBD2,TRBV30,TRBJ2-3,CAWSAVGGGLADTQYF
.,TRBV19,TRBJ2-5,CASSMGGPGGETQYF
.,TRBV28,TRBJ1-5,CASRRTGQPQHF
.,TRBV18,TRBJ2-1,CASSPPVGQGSGKYNEQFF
TRBD2,TRBV4-2,TRBJ2-5,CASSLLKAAGGSETQYF
TRBD2,TRBV28,TRBJ2-5,CASSSNSGGRETQYF
.,TRBV3-1/TRBV3-2,TRBJ1-5,CASSQDRSGIEVTCQPQHF
TRBD1,TRBV6-2/TRBV6-3,TRBJ1-6,CASSYGTGNSPLHF
TRBD1,TRBV3-1/TRBV3-2,TRBJ1-6,CASSPGQGDSPLHF
TRBD1,TRBV7-3,TRBJ1-1,CASSPRTGGLVTEAFF
TRBD2,TRBV5-4,TRBJ2-5,CASRLTGTSELTQYF
TRBD2,TRBV19,TRBJ2-4,CASTPGGRAKNIQYF
.,TRBV6-6,TRBJ1-2,CASSFKERGYTF
TRBD1,TRBV5-6,TRBJ2-5,CASSKDRGRQETQYF
.,TRBV11-2,TRBJ1-1,CASSLDTGLGTEAFF
.,TRBV4-3,TRBJ2-3,CASSQDLLWGGGDTQYF
.,TRBV20-1,TRBJ1-1,CSGTQNTEAFF
.,TRBV27,TRBJ1-6,CASSLFPRGDNSPLHF
.,TRBV9,TRBJ1-3,CASSVGGVDTIYF
TRBD2,TRBV3-1/TRBV3-2,TRBJ2-5,CASSQDSAGLAGSQETQYF
.,TRBV29-1,TRBJ2-5,CSVAELETQYF
.,TRBV28,TRBJ1-4,CASNLQQNEKLFF
TRBD1,TRBV7-9,TRBJ2-7,CASSLARPGQGSYEQYF
TRBD1,TRBV18,TRBJ1-5,CASSTSGTDNQPQHF
TRBD2,TRBV11-1,TRBJ2-7,CASSVRPSGSYEQYF
TRBD1,TRBV28,TRBJ1-4,CASSSPGQGDEKLFF
.,TRBV7-9,TRBJ2-4,CASSRLGGFGAKNIQYF
.,TRBV6-2/TRBV6-3,TRBJ1-5,CASSYRRDQPQHF
TRBD1,TRBV28,TRBJ1-2,CATKWPHRDRDGYTF
TRBD2,TRBV4-2,TRBJ2-2,CASSQEWKASGRGNTGELFF
.,TRBV7-8,TRBJ1-5,CASSSYRDNQPQHF
TRBD2,TRBV20-1,TRBJ2-1,CSASASGYNEQFF